This entry lists 15 T cell receptor beta chains sequenced from one sample in a study of blood T cell dynamics during melanoma immunotherapy. Time point reported: pre-treatment baseline. Some clones are missing from TCRdb's copy, which holds only in-frame ones; the method was immunoSEQ multiplex PCR. The sample yields roughly 15,000 clones, over 75% seen once. This specimen was blood, taken from a patient treated with checkpoint blockade. All receptors come from a human donor with melanoma.

The chain employs TRBV6-4 and TRBJ1-2; 9 bases are shared with TRBD1. CDR1 is MRHNA, CDR2 SNTAGT, per germline. The CDR3 length is 14 residues. Unmatched junction bases numbered 10, after V lost 7 bases and J lost 7 bases. The CDR3 coding sequence is TGTGCCAGCAAGGCGGAACAGGGGGCTGCTGGCTACACCTTC. This sequence encodes CASKAEQGAAGYTF.

The J gene is TRBJ2-1, the V gene TRBV27; perhaps TRBD2 as D (7 bases). Trimming pared 3 bases from V and 8 bases from J, leaving 17 bases between. Germline CDR1 reads MNHEY; CDR2 reads SMNVEV (reference sequence). The CDR3 contains 15 residues. The DNA of the CDR3 is TGTGCCAGCAGTTTTTTGGGGGGGGGCCCAGATGAGCAGTTCTTC. It yields the protein CASSFLGGGPDEQFF.

The CDR3 protein is CASSLVGKNYGYTF. Here the CDR3 DNA reads TGTGCCAGCAGTTTAGTTGGGAAGAACTATGGCTACACCTTC. The chain joins TRBV28 to TRBJ1-2; D ambiguous. Looked up from germline, CDR1 is MDHEN and CDR2 is SYDVKM. The CDR3 spans 14 residues. The V gene lost 2 bases and the J gene lost 2 bases, with 9 bases spanning the gap.

The V gene is TRBV6-1, the J gene TRBJ2-3; D perhaps matches TRBD2 (6 bases). The CDR3 totals 14 residues. Trimming left V 8 bases short and J 7 bases short, with 19 bases between. Per germline, CDR1 MNHNS and CDR2 SASEGT. CDR3: CASRQGGERNTQYF. As DNA, the CDR3 is TGTGCCAGCCGCCAGGGCGGGGAGCGAAATACGCAGTATTTT.

The rearrangement links TRBV4-1 to TRBJ2-2; D not resolved. V lost 4 bases to trimming and J lost 0 bases, with 6 bases between them. The CDR3 is 14 residues long. CDR1 is MGHRA, CDR2 YSYEKL, per germline. The CDR3 sequence: CASSLDANTGELFF. The CDR3 bases are TGCGCCAGCAGCCTAGACGCGAACACCGGGGAGCTGTTTTTT.

V and J are TRBV4-1 and TRBJ2-3; D remains unclear. Trimming shortened V by 1 base and J by 7 bases, and 15 bases separated the two germline ends. Germline CDR1 and CDR2: MGHRA and YSYEKL. This CDR3 comprises 15 residues. CDR3 region: CASSQGEPIQNTQYF. The CDR3 DNA follows: TGCGCCAGCAGCCAAGGCGAGCCTATTCAAAATACGCAGTATTTT.

The CDR3 DNA reads as TGTGCCAGCACCCTCTATAGTGGTGTTGAGCAGTTCTTC. Protein product: CASTLYSGVEQFF. J is TRBJ2-1 and V is TRBV7-3; D gene ambiguous. CDR1 SGHTA and CDR2 FQGTGA come from the germline V gene. Trimming removed 7 bases from V and 9 bases from J, with 16 bases in between. The CDR3 is made up of 13 amino acids.

The rearrangement uses TRBV19 and TRBJ2-1, with D hard to call. The CDR3 contains 14 residues. Trimming took off 4 bases at V and 0 bases at J, with 7 bases between the two ends. Germline values: CDR1 LNHDA, CDR2 SQIVND (reference sequence). The chain's CDR3 is CASSSGTSYNEQFF. The CDR3 DNA is TGTGCCAGTAGTAGCGGTACCTCCTACAATGAGCAGTTCTTC.

This chain joins TRBV11-2 and TRBJ2-2, with TRBD2 matching 9 bases. The CDR3 covers 15 residues. CDR1 and CDR2 (germline): SGHAT, FQNNGV. The junction had 5 bases not matched to a gene; V was cut back by 5 bases and J by 4 bases. The DNA of the CDR3 is TGTGCCAGCAGCCGAGGACTAGCGAGCACCGGGGAGCTGTTTTTT. Protein: CASSRGLASTGELFF.

In this sample, this clone turned up once. The V and J genes are TRBV5-1 and TRBJ2-7; 8 bases fit TRBD1. This CDR3 region has 13 residues. V lost 5 bases and J lost 6; bases outside the gene matches: 7. Looked up from germline, CDR1 is SGHRS and CDR2 is YFSETQ. CDR3 amino acids: CASRLGQGTEQYF. In DNA form, the CDR3 reads TGCGCCAGCAGACTCGGACAGGGAACCGAGCAGTACTTC.

The V call is TRBV18, the J call TRBJ1-4; a weak D match, TRBD1 (5 bases). The CDR3 contains 13 residues. V lost 1 base, J lost 8 bases, and 8 bases lay in between. Germline CDR1 is KGHSH and CDR2 is LQKENI. The CDR3 spells CASSPQGREKLFF. In DNA, the CDR3 is TGTGCCAGCTCACCACAGGGACGCGAAAAACTGTTTTTT.

This sequence joins TRBV4-2 and TRBJ1-4; the match to TRBD1 covers 7 bases. The CDR3 consists of 16 residues. Trimming cost V 3 bases and J 2 bases; bases outside gene matches: 6. The germline V gene has CDR1 LGHNA and CDR2 YNFKEQ. This CDR3 reads CASSQSLGQTNEKLFF. CDR3 nucleotide sequence: TGTGCCAGCAGCCAGAGCCTGGGACAGACTAATGAAAAACTGTTTTTT.

The chain has TRBV4-1 and TRBJ2-7; D tentatively fits TRBD1 or TRBD2 (5 bases each). Trimming took 4 bases from V and 3 from J, leaving 16 bases between them. Germline CDR1 reads MGHRA; CDR2 reads YSYEKL. CDR3 length: 15 residues. CDR3 bases: TGCGCCAGCAGCCCTTCGGGACCGCTGAGCTACGAGCAGTACTTC. Its protein product is CASSPSGPLSYEQYF.

This rearrangement joins TRBV4-3 to TRBJ1-1; the D is unclear. Trimming took off 1 base at V and 1 base at J, with 7 bases between the two ends. The CDR3 spans 14 residues. Germline V gene lookup returns CDR1 LGHNA and CDR2 YSLEER. In nucleotides, the CDR3 is TGCGCCAGCAGCCAAGTCGGGGAGAACACTGAAGCTTTCTTT. Its translation: CASSQVGENTEAFF.

V is TRBV7-9 and J is TRBJ2-3, with TRBD1 identical over 7 bases. V trimming: 5 bases; J trimming: 1 base; junction bases outside the gene matches: 6. The CDR3 totals 15 residues. The germline V gene encodes CDR1 SEHNR and CDR2 FQNEAQ (reference sequence). CDR3 sequence reads: CASSTYGQGTDTQYF. For the CDR3, the DNA is TGTGCCAGCAGCACCTACGGACAGGGCACAGATACGCAGTATTTT.